This T cell receptor (beta chain) originates from a study of blood T cell repertoires in COVID-19. Study details: Researchers got acute and convalescent COVID-19 samples from the United States, Italy and Spain. T cells, B-cell-depleted T cells, or PBMCs supplied cDNA or gDNA.

Profiling relied on immunoSEQ multiplex PCR, and the TCRdb table lists in-frame clones only, not all of them. The sample lists about 300,000 clones, around 91% seen once, with 3.5% to 4.5% in the top ten. Germline lookup yields CDR1 MNHNS and CDR2 SASEGT. J lost 4 bases, V lost 2 bases, and 7 bases had no gene match. This CDR3 is built from 16 residues. The sequenced material came from PBMCs or T cells enriched from blood (not recorded which). This sequence was found in a woman aged 18-29 years with acute COVID-19. The chain employs TRBV6-1 and TRBJ1-5, with TRBD1 identical over 8 bases. CDR3 nucleotides: TGTGCCAGCAGTGAATTTTGGACAGGGTCGAATCAGCCCCAGCATTTT. Its protein product is CASSEFWTGSNQPQHF.